These 26 T cell receptor beta chains originate from one sample sequenced in a study of cytomegalovirus exposure and HLA in healthy donors. The PCR used 60 Vbeta and 13 Jbeta primers. Assay used: immunoSEQ multiplex PCR; TCRdb lists only in-frame clones, some missing. This table has 150,000 to 250,000 clones, 70% to 80% appearing once. Sequencing input: PBMCs. The origin of the receptors is a girl aged 10 to 17 in good health and CMV-seropositive.

This chain joins TRBV5-1 and TRBJ2-6; perhaps TRBD1 as D (5 bases). The V gene's germline CDR1 is SGHRS and CDR2 YFSETQ. The CDR3 is 16 residues long. V lost 0 bases to trimming and J lost 0 bases, with 7 bases between them. The CDR3 coding sequence is TGCGCCAGCAGCTTGGAGGGGATCTCTGGGGCCAACGTCCTGACTTTC. Its protein product is CASSLEGISGANVLTF. The full variable domain, with the rest looked up from reference TRBV5-1 and TRBJ2-6, is KAGVTQTPRYLIKTRGQQVTLSCSPISGHRSVSWYQQTPGQGLQFLFEYFSETQRNKGNFPGRFSGRQFSNSRSEMNVSTLELGDSALYLCASSLEGISGANVLTFGAGSRLTVL.

The chain has TRBV7-9 and TRBJ2-1; D gene uncertain. CDR3 length: 13 residues. CDR1 and CDR2 from the germline V gene are SEHNR and FQNEAQ (reference sequence). With 4 bases removed from V and 8 bases from J, the gap between germline ends came to 12 bases. CDR3 nucleotides: TGTGCCAGCAGCTCCACCCAGGCCGATGAGCAGTTCTTC. Its protein is CASSSTQADEQFF. The full variable domain, rest sourced from reference TRBV7-9 and TRBJ2-1, is DTGVSQNPRHKITKRGQNVTFRCDPISEHNRLYWYRQTLGQGPEFLTYFQNEAQLEKSRLLSDRFSAERPKGSFSTLEIQRTEQGDSAMYLCASSSTQADEQFFGPGTRLTVL.

The V call is TRBV6-4, the J call TRBJ2-1; a possible D gene is TRBD2 (7 bases). The CDR3 loop spans 14 amino acids. Germline V gene sequence: CDR1 MRHNA, CDR2 SNTAGT. The V gene lost 4 bases and the J gene lost 6 bases, with 13 bases spanning the gap. The CDR3 region is CASSVLGGRNEQFF. The CDR3 DNA reads as TGTGCCAGCAGTGTTCTGGGGGGGCGCAATGAGCAGTTCTTC.

V and J are TRBV19 and TRBJ2-2; D is ambiguous. The V end was cut by 7 bases, the J end by 3 bases, with 9 bases between. Germline CDR1 reads LNHDA; CDR2 reads SQIVND (reference sequence). The CDR3 totals 13 residues. The CDR3 coding sequence is TGTGCCAGTAATTTGGTAGACACCGGGGAGCTGTTTTTT. Amino acids: CASNLVDTGELFF.

V is TRBV11-2 and J is TRBJ2-3, with 7 bases matching TRBD1. CDR1 and CDR2 from the germline V gene are SGHAT and FQNNGV. J gave up 0 bases and V 6 bases, and 6 bases lay outside the gene matches. The length of the CDR3 is 15 residues. CDR3 protein: CASSTDRTSTDTQYF. In DNA, the CDR3 is TGTGCCAGCAGTACGGACAGGACTAGCACAGATACGCAGTATTTT.

The J gene is TRBJ2-1, the V gene TRBV23-1, with a weak D call TRBD1 (5 bases). TRBV23-1 is designated an ORF whose function remains uncertain. Trimming cost V 7 bases and J 2 bases, with 15 bases left between them. This CDR3 spans 15 amino acids. DNA of the CDR3: TGCGCCAGCAAGCTGAGACTGGGGCCCTACAATGAGCAGTTCTTC. This translates into CASKLRLGPYNEQFF.

The V call is TRBV5-1, the J call TRBJ1-6; the D gene is possibly TRBD1 (5 bases). Trimming pared 0 bases from V and 7 bases from J, leaving 11 bases between. In germline, CDR1 is SGHRS, CDR2 YFSETQ. CDR3 length: 15 residues. The chain's CDR3 is CASSLAGQGNSPLHF. The CDR3 DNA reads TGCGCCAGCAGCTTGGCCGGCCAGGGCAATTCACCCCTCCACTTT.

The chain uses TRBV12-5 and TRBJ2-7; D might be TRBD1 (5 bases). Trimming pared 4 bases from V and 5 bases from J, leaving 18 bases between. The germline V gene encodes CDR1 LGHNT and CDR2 FRNRAP. This CDR3 has 15 residues. CDR3 DNA: TGTGCTAGTGGTTCAACCCAGGGATTTGGCGACGAGCAGTACTTC. This sequence encodes CASGSTQGFGDEQYF. Drawing the rest from reference TRBV12-5 and TRBJ2-7, the complete variable domain is DARVTQTPRHKVTEMGQEVTMRCQPILGHNTVFWYRQTMMQGLELLAYFRNRAPLDDSGMPKDRFSAEMPDATLATLKIQPSEPRDSAVYFCASGSTQGFGDEQYFGPGTRLTVT.

The gene calls are TRBV7-6 and TRBJ2-7; 9 bases map to TRBD1. The CDR3 runs to 15 residues. Germline V gene data show CDR1 as SGHVS and CDR2 as FNYEAQ. The J segment lost 0 bases and the V segment lost 2 bases, leaving 2 bases of the junction unmatched. The CDR3 DNA reads as TGTGCCAGCAGCTTACGGACAGGGGCCTCCTACGAGCAGTACTTC. Its protein is CASSLRTGASYEQYF.

The V gene is TRBV11-3, the J gene TRBJ2-7; possibly TRBD1 for D (6 bases). Trimming took off 6 bases at V and 4 bases at J, with 19 bases between the two ends. This CDR3 contains 15 residues. Germline assignment: CDR1 SGHNT and CDR2 YENEEA. Written as DNA, the CDR3 is TGTGCCAGCAGTCAATGGACAGTACCGCAATACGAGCAGTACTTC. Translation: CASSQWTVPQYEQYF.

V gene TRBV11-3 combines with J gene TRBJ1-1; D not certain. The V gene lost 3 bases and the J gene lost 2 bases, with 7 bases spanning the gap. This CDR3 has 13 amino acids. Germline loops: CDR1 SGHNT, CDR2 YENEEA. This CDR3 reads CASSFDTNTEAFF. In DNA form, the CDR3 reads TGTGCCAGCAGCTTTGACACCAACACTGAAGCTTTCTTT.

Note on this clone: Additional DNA sequences in this sample encode the identical CDR3. In DNA form, the CDR3 reads TGTGCCAGCAGCCCCACTAGCGGGGCCTACAATGAGCAGTTCTTC. Encoded protein: CASSPTSGAYNEQFF. This rearrangement joins TRBV7-2 to TRBJ2-1; TRBD2 agrees at 10 bases. The V gene end was trimmed by 5 bases and the J gene end by 2 bases; junction bases not matched to a gene: 3. Germline lookup yields CDR1 SGHTA and CDR2 FQGNSA. The CDR3 spans 15 residues. The complete variable domain, with remaining parts taken from reference TRBV7-2 and TRBJ2-1, reads GAGVSQSPSNKVTEKGKDVELRCDPISGHTALYWYRQSLGQGLEFLIYFQGNSAPDKSGLPSDRFSAERTGGSVSTLTIQRTQQEDSAVYLCASSPTSGAYNEQFFGPGTRLTVL.

This chain uses TRBV9 with TRBJ1-4, with TRBD1 identical over 10 bases. V gave up 0 bases and J gave up 10 bases; unmatched junction bases: 6. The length of the CDR3 is 15 residues. Germline CDR1 SGDLS, CDR2 YYNGEE. CDR3 loop: CASSVEGTGDGKLFF. The CDR3 coding sequence is TGTGCCAGCAGCGTAGAGGGGACAGGGGACGGAAAACTGTTTTTT.

J is TRBJ1-5 and V is TRBV7-2, with D unresolved. The V gene lost 5 bases and the J gene lost 9 bases, with 11 bases spanning the gap. Germline CDR1 is SGHTA and CDR2 is FQGNSA. The CDR3 sequence is 12 residues long. DNA for the CDR3: TGTGCCAGCAGCCACGACCGGGGGCCCCAGCATTTT. The encoded protein is CASSHDRGPQHF.

The chain couples TRBV7-8 to TRBJ2-7, with 9 bases matching TRBD1. V lost 8 bases, J lost 2 bases, and 10 bases stayed unmatched. Germline V CDR1 and CDR2: SGHVS, FQNEAQ. This CDR3 spans 15 amino acids. The DNA for the CDR3 is TGTGCCAGCTGTCGGTTTGGGGACAGGGCCTACGAGCAGTACTTC. Its protein is CASCRFGDRAYEQYF.

V usage is TRBV11-3 and J usage is TRBJ1-6; no clear D. The V gene lost 5 bases and the J gene lost 6 bases, with 8 bases spanning the gap. The CDR3 is 13 residues long. The germline CDR1 and CDR2 sequences are SGHNT and YENEEA. The CDR3 is CASSLVSNSPLHF. CDR3 bases: TGTGCCAGCAGCCTTGTTAGTAATTCACCCCTCCACTTT.

V and J are TRBV11-3 and TRBJ1-6; 7 nucleotides align to TRBD1. Germline CDR1 is SGHNT and CDR2 is YENEEA. The CDR3 length is 17 residues. V gave up 5 bases and J gave up 5 bases; unmatched junction bases: 12. CDR3 sequence (DNA): TGTGCCAGCAGCCGACAGGGAAAGGGGATGGATAATTCACCCCTCCACTTT. Protein: CASSRQGKGMDNSPLHF.

This clone appeared once. The V call is TRBV5-4, the J call TRBJ1-1; 9 bases are shared with TRBD1. Germline lookup yields CDR1 SGHNT and CDR2 YYREEE (reference sequence). V lost 3 bases, J lost 2 bases, and 8 bases stayed unmatched. The CDR3 runs to 16 residues. DNA for the CDR3: TGTGCCAGCAGCTCAGGACAGGGGTTGAGTAACACTGAAGCTTTCTTT. Residues: CASSSGQGLSNTEAFF.

The rearrangement joins TRBV6-5 to TRBJ1-3; D is unclear. The V and J ends lost 5 bases and 2 bases respectively, with 13 bases between them. The CDR3 is made up of 15 amino acids. Germline loops: CDR1 MNHEY, CDR2 SVGAGI. In DNA form, the CDR3 reads TGTGCCAGCAGTCAAACGTCGGGAGCTGGAAACACCATATATTTT. Translated, it gives CASSQTSGAGNTIYF.

This clone was seen only once. The chain has TRBV6-1 and TRBJ1-6; no reliable D call. Germline CDR1 MNHNS, CDR2 SASEGT. The CDR3 sequence is 13 residues long. V lost 7 bases to trimming and J lost 9 bases, with 13 bases between them. The CDR3 here is CASKWQTFSPLHF. The DNA for the CDR3 is TGTGCCAGCAAGTGGCAGACATTTTCACCCCTCCACTTT.

The V gene is TRBV19, the J gene TRBJ2-7, with D perhaps matching TRBD1 (6 bases). CDR3 length: 13 residues. V dropped 3 bases and J dropped 1 base, with 7 bases sitting between them. Germline CDR1 LNHDA, CDR2 SQIVND (reference sequence). The CDR3 region has the DNA TGTGCCAGTAGTATGGGGACATCCTACGAGCAGTACTTC. It specifies CASSMGTSYEQYF.

V gene TRBV9 combines with J gene TRBJ2-7; D is possibly TRBD1 (6 bases). CDR3 size: 14 residues. With 0 bases removed from V and 3 bases from J, the gap between germline ends came to 10 bases. Germline V gene data show CDR1 as SGDLS and CDR2 as YYNGEE. The CDR3 is CASSVGDTVYEQYF. CDR3 in DNA: TGTGCCAGCAGCGTAGGGGACACCGTCTACGAGCAGTACTTC. Full variable domain (missing parts from reference TRBV9 and TRBJ2-7): DSGVTQTPKHLITATGQRVTLRCSPRSGDLSVYWYQQSLDQGLQFLIQYYNGEERAKGNILERFSAQQFPDLHSELNLSSLELGDSALYFCASSVGDTVYEQYFGPGTRLTVT.

This sequence joins TRBV27 and TRBJ2-7; 9 nucleotides agree with TRBD1. This CDR3 has 15 amino acids. V shed 0 bases and J 4 bases; nucleotides not matched to a gene: 4. Germline loops: CDR1 MNHEY, CDR2 SMNVEV (reference sequence). The DNA of the CDR3 is TGTGCCAGCAGTTTATCGAGACAGGGGGGTTACGAGCAGTACTTC. Protein sequence: CASSLSRQGGYEQYF.

V gene TRBV18 combines with J gene TRBJ2-7; TRBD2 might be the D (6 bases). Looked up from germline, CDR1 is KGHSH and CDR2 is LQKENI. The CDR3 has 15 amino acids. The germline V and J ends were trimmed by 3 bases and 2 bases, with 14 bases remaining between them. The CDR3 reads CASSPPSAAPYEQYF. The CDR3 DNA sequence: TGTGCCAGCTCACCTCCTAGCGCCGCTCCCTACGAGCAGTACTTC.

The chain couples TRBV5-1 to TRBJ2-1, with 9 bases identical to TRBD2. V gave up 6 bases and J gave up 4 bases; unmatched junction bases: 5. The germline CDR1 and CDR2 sequences are SGHRS and YFSETQ. There are 14 residues in the CDR3. The CDR3 loop is CASTIAGAYNEQFF. The CDR3 bases are TGCGCCAGCACCATAGCGGGGGCGTACAATGAGCAGTTCTTC.

The CDR3, as DNA: TGTGCCAGCAGCCAATCGACGGAGATTTATGTAGGCTACACCTTC. It is translated as CASSQSTEIYVGYTF. The chain is built from TRBV7-9 and TRBJ1-2; D ambiguous. Per germline, CDR1 SEHNR and CDR2 FQNEAQ (reference sequence). CDR3 size: 15 residues. V gave up 5 bases and J gave up 8 bases, with 21 bases separating them.